This is a list of T cell receptor beta chains from one sample in a study of OX40 agonist ivuxolimab in advanced cancers. The repertoire was sequenced with immunoSEQ multiplex PCR; TCRdb's copy has only in-frame clones and lacks some. This sample has 45,000 to 65,000 clones, with 88% found just once. The material sequenced was CD4+ or CD8+ T cells sorted from blood, taken in a trial of the OX40 agonist ivuxolimab. These receptors were obtained from an adult with an advanced solid tumor such as melanoma, head and neck, liver or kidney cancer. The CDR3 runs from the conserved cysteine through the conserved F or W. The D gene is left open where the match is weak. Where a row states a size, it is once, few, many or the class of an expanded clone; other rows omit it.

j_gene | abundance | d_gene | v_gene | CDR3nt | CDR3aa
TRBJ2-7 | NA | NA | TRBV6-5 | TGTGCCAGCAGTTACGGGAGCCCCTACGAGCAGTACTTC | CASSYGSPYEQYF
TRBJ2-7 | NA | NA | TRBV19 | TGTGCCAGTAGTATTAGTGGGGGTCCCTACGAGCAGTACTTC | CASSISGGPYEQYF
TRBJ2-3 | NA | TRBD2 | TRBV4-1 | TGCGCCAGCAGCCAAGATGGGGGGGACACAGATACGCAGTATTTT | CASSQDGGDTDTQYF
TRBJ1-2 | NA | NA | TRBV5-1 | TGCGCCAGCAGCTTGGGAGAAGGTTACTATGGCTACACCTTC | CASSLGEGYYGYTF
TRBJ2-2 | NA | NA | TRBV19 | TGTGCCAGTAAGACCTCGGGAGACACCGGGGAGCTGTTTTTT | CASKTSGDTGELFF
TRBJ2-7 | NA | NA | TRBV7-9 | TGCGCCAGCAGCCAAGTTTCAGGGGGGTACTACGAGCAGTACTTC | CASSQVSGGYYEQYF
TRBJ2-1 | NA | NA | TRBV5-1 | TGCGCCAGCAGCTTGCTAGGCGATGAGCAGTTCTTC | CASSLLGDEQFF
TRBJ2-1 | medium-sized | TRBD1 | TRBV7-9 | TGTGCCAGGACAGGGGACGGTAATGAGCAGTTCTTC | CARTGDGNEQFF
TRBJ1-6 | NA | TRBD1 | TRBV7-9 | TGTGCCAGCAGCTTAGGGACAGGGGGCTATAATTCACCCCTCCACTTT | CASSLGTGGYNSPLHF
TRBJ2-7 | NA | TRBD2 | TRBV9 | TGTGCCAGCAGCGCCGGACTAGCGGTAACCTACGAGCAGTACTTC | CASSAGLAVTYEQYF